This T cell receptor (beta chain) stems from a study of STAT3 mutations in large granular lymphocyte leukemia. Broader study findings: Some patients had dominant TCR clones larger than their STAT3 mutant burden. Every T-cell large granular lymphocyte leukemia patient had at least one immunodominant TCR beta clonotype. Treatment regimens differed across patients between samplings.

As regards this clone: Its specificity is not known.

Data came from immunoSEQ multiplex PCR; TCRdb stores just in-frame clones and leaves some out. The table has some 13,000 clones, about 90% seen once; the top ten hold roughly 12%. This CDR3 region has 14 residues. Trimming stripped 1 base from V and 9 bases from J, with 11 bases between. Germline lookup yields CDR1 SGHTS and CDR2 YDEGEE. This sequence was found in a human donor with T large granular lymphocyte leukemia. Some clones in this sample may be carry-over from other donors' samples. The chain recombines TRBV5-8 with TRBJ2-6; D possibly uses TRBD1 or TRBD2 (5 bases each). Input material: PBMCs. CDR3 amino acids: CASSLRGWGNVLTF. CDR3 nucleotide sequence: TGTGCCAGCAGCTTGCGGGGCTGGGGCAACGTCCTGACTTTC.